A single sample is the source of the 32 T cell receptor beta chains below, sequenced in a study of early T cells in non-severe SARS-CoV-2 infection. TCRdb recomputed calls from the 5' RACE reads with MiXCR, one row per CDR3 protein. The repertoire holds some 80,000 distinct CDR3 sequences, with more than 9% as singletons. Sequencing was performed on whole blood, taken at baseline. All receptors derive from an adult who was a healthcare worker with PCR-confirmed SARS-CoV-2 infection or an uninfected control (not recorded which).

This clonotype was seen more than once but under ten times. This chain connects TRBV6-1 to TRBJ2-3; tentatively, D is TRBD1 (5 bases). V dropped 10 bases and J dropped 2 bases, with 10 bases sitting between them. The CDR3 spans 12 residues. The germline gives CDR1 MNHNS, CDR2 SASEGT. The CDR3: CAIRTNTDTQYF. CDR3 DNA sequence: TGTGCCATCAGGACAAACACAGATACGCAGTATTTT.

Ten or more counts support this clonotype. V is TRBV27 and J is TRBJ2-1; 7 bases line up with TRBD1. This CDR3 region has 16 residues. V was clipped by 6 bases and J by 0 bases; unmatched bases: 8. Germline-derived CDR1 and CDR2 are MNHEY and SMNVEV (reference sequence). The CDR3 DNA reads TGTGCCAGCAGGGGTTACAGGGGTAGCTCCTACAATGAGCAGTTCTTC. Residues: CASRGYRGSSYNEQFF.

This clonotype was observed a few times. This chain connects TRBV24-1 to TRBJ2-3; D is ambiguous. Germline loops: CDR1 KGHDR, CDR2 SFDVKD. The CDR3 extends over 11 amino acids. Trimming removed 9 bases from V and 6 bases from J, with 9 bases in between. The CDR3: CATARADTQYF. Written as DNA, the CDR3 is TGTGCCACCGCCCGGGCGGATACGCAGTATTTT.

This clonotype was counted many times. J is TRBJ2-2 and V is TRBV10-1; D might be TRBD2 (5 bases). Between the trimmed V and J ends, which lost 2 bases and 6 bases, there was a span of 10 bases. The germline V gene encodes CDR1 WNHNN and CDR2 SYGVQD (reference sequence). The CDR3 length is 14 residues. CDR3 in DNA: TGCGCCAGCAGTGAGATACTAGAGCCCGGGGAGCTGTTTTTT. Encoded protein: CASSEILEPGELFF.

This sequence joins TRBV28 and TRBJ2-1, with D possibly matching TRBD2 (6 bases). Per germline, CDR1 MDHEN and CDR2 SYDVKM. The CDR3 loop spans 14 amino acids. Trimming left V 8 bases short and J 0 bases short, with 11 bases between. This chain's CDR3 is CASVGGRSYNEQFF. In DNA form, the CDR3 reads TGTGCCAGCGTGGGAGGCCGCTCCTACAATGAGCAGTTCTTC.

A few counts support this clonotype. This chain links TRBV11-1 with TRBJ1-2; 12 nucleotides match TRBD1. CDR3 length: 13 amino acids. Germline V gene lookup returns CDR1 SGHAT and CDR2 FQDESV (reference sequence). The J segment lost 7 bases and the V segment lost 7 bases, leaving 4 bases of the junction unmatched. The CDR3 region has the DNA TGTGCCAGCAAGGGACAGGGGGCGAGTGGCTACACCTTC. Its protein is CASKGQGASGYTF.

The V gene is TRBV19, the J gene TRBJ2-3, with TRBD2 matching 7 bases. V gave up 9 bases and J gave up 0 bases; unmatched junction bases: 6. Germline CDR1 is LNHDA and CDR2 is SQIVND (reference sequence). CDR3 size: 14 residues. CDR3 bases: TGTGCCAGCAAGCGGGGACTTAGCACAGATACGCAGTATTTT. Residues: CASKRGLSTDTQYF.

This clonotype appeared many times. The chain combines TRBV4-1 with TRBJ2-1; a weak D match, TRBD1 (5 bases). The CDR3 totals 17 residues. Germline V gene lookup returns CDR1 MGHRA and CDR2 YSYEKL. Trimming took 1 base from V and 6 from J, leaving 19 bases between them. CDR3 coding DNA: TGCGCCAGCAGCCAAGCGGACATGGGCTTTTTGGGCAATGAGCAGTTCTTC. Translation: CASSQADMGFLGNEQFF.

The V call is TRBV12-3 or TRBV12-4, the J call TRBJ2-7, with 8 bases matching TRBD2. Trimming took 5 bases from V and 2 from J; bases not matched to a gene: 8. The CDR3 is made up of 15 amino acids. The CDR3: CASSRGTRAPYEQYF. The CDR3, as DNA: TGTGCCAGCAGTCGAGGGACTAGGGCACCCTACGAGCAGTACTTC.

This clonotype showed up just a few times. The chain employs TRBV24-1 and TRBJ2-1; 8 nucleotides line up with TRBD2. V shed 7 bases and J 8 bases; nucleotides not matched to a gene: 9. There are 14 residues in the CDR3. Per germline, CDR1 KGHDR and CDR2 SFDVKD. The CDR3 nucleotides read TGTGCCACCAGGGGACTAGGAGACCCTGATGAGCAGTTCTTC. It translates to CATRGLGDPDEQFF.

This chain uses TRBV20-1 with TRBJ2-1, with 9 bases fitting TRBD2. V shed 2 bases, J shed 0 bases, and the junction held 5 bases outside the gene matches. This CDR3 has 16 residues. CDR1 and CDR2 from the germline V gene are DFQATT and SNEGSKA (reference sequence). The CDR3 nucleotides are TGCAGTGCTAGACGGGGTAGCGGGAGCTCCTACAATGAGCAGTTCTTC. Protein: CSARRGSGSSYNEQFF.

This chain uses TRBV27 with TRBJ2-7, with D possibly being TRBD2 (7 bases). Germline V gene data show CDR1 as MNHEY and CDR2 as SMNVEV (reference sequence). Between the trimmed V and J ends, which lost 5 bases and 3 bases, there was a span of 23 bases. The CDR3 runs 17 residues. CDR3 DNA sequence: TGTGCCAGCAGTGTGGGCCGGGGGGCTAGCGGACACTACGAGCAGTACTTC. Protein product: CASSVGRGASGHYEQYF.

This clonotype was detected only a few times. The chain is built from TRBV28 and TRBJ2-2; D could derive from TRBD1 or TRBD2 (5 bases each). This CDR3 contains 14 residues. Germline values: CDR1 MDHEN, CDR2 SYDVKM. Trimming took off 7 bases at V and 6 bases at J, with 15 bases between the two ends. The CDR3 reads CASKGLLRAGELFF. Written as DNA, the CDR3 is TGTGCCAGCAAGGGGCTCTTGAGGGCCGGGGAGCTGTTTTTT.

For this clonotype: One junction end disagrees with the germline gene, perhaps due to a read error. The genes are TRBV29-1 and TRBJ2-3, with 8 bases matching TRBD2. The CDR3 has 14 amino acids. CDR1 and CDR2 (germline): SQVTM, ANQGSEA. The CDR3 spells CSVSGGWRTDTRYF. The CDR3 DNA is TGCAGCGTATCGGGGGGGTGGCGCACAGATACGCGGTATTTT.

This clonotype was detected a few times. The gene calls are TRBV5-1 and TRBJ2-7, with TRBD1 matching over 9 bases. The V and J ends lost 4 bases and 0 bases, in that order; junction bases with no gene match: 8. The length of the CDR3 is 16 residues. Germline CDR1 reads SGHRS; CDR2 reads YFSETQ. In DNA, the CDR3 is TGCGCCAGCAGCCCCCAGGGACAGGGCGTCTCCTACGAGCAGTACTTC. Protein sequence: CASSPQGQGVSYEQYF. The whole variable domain, remainder taken from reference TRBV5-1 and TRBJ2-7, is KAGVTQTPRYLIKTRGQQVTLSCSPISGHRSVSWYQQTPGQGLQFLFEYFSETQRNKGNFPGRFSGRQFSNSRSEMNVSTLELGDSALYLCASSPQGQGVSYEQYFGPGTRLTVT.

This clonotype was counted a single time. The V call is TRBV9, the J call TRBJ2-3; D call uncertain. The CDR3 contains 14 residues. V lost 7 bases and J lost 2, with 14 bases in between. The germline V gene encodes CDR1 SGDLS and CDR2 YYNGEE. CDR3 residues: CASCQSGSTDTQYF. The CDR3 DNA sequence: TGTGCCAGCTGCCAGTCTGGATCCACAGATACGCAGTATTTT.

The chain couples TRBV20-1 to TRBJ2-1; 7 bases are a match to TRBD2. The CDR3 covers 15 residues. Germline CDR1 and CDR2: DFQATT and SNEGSKA (reference sequence). V was clipped by 8 bases and J by 8 bases; unmatched bases: 18. The CDR3 DNA reads as TGCAGTCGTATCGGAGGGAGGGCCCGGGAGGATGAGCAGTTCTTC. This translates into CSRIGGRAREDEQFF.

This clonotype occurred many times. V and J are TRBV2 and TRBJ1-2; maybe TRBD1 (5 bases). The germline CDR1 and CDR2 sequences are SNHLY and FYNNEI. Trimming pared 5 bases from V and 4 bases from J, leaving 17 bases between. This CDR3 has 15 amino acids. This chain's CDR3 is CASSPRSGSGYGYTF. Here the CDR3 DNA reads TGTGCCAGCAGTCCAAGGTCAGGGTCGGGCTATGGCTACACCTTC.

This clonotype was seen only a few times. V and J are TRBV5-5 and TRBJ2-1; TRBD2 agrees at 10 bases. Germline values: CDR1 SGHKS, CDR2 YYEKEE (reference sequence). V lost 0 bases and J lost 6; bases outside the gene matches: 3. The CDR3 runs to 15 residues. The CDR3 region is CASSLVASGGNEQFF. For the CDR3, the DNA is TGTGCCAGCAGCTTGGTGGCTAGCGGGGGCAATGAGCAGTTCTTC.

The V gene is TRBV5-5, the J gene TRBJ2-7; maybe TRBD1 (6 bases). This CDR3 region has 15 residues. The V gene lost 1 base and the J gene lost 5 bases, with 16 bases spanning the gap. Germline lookup yields CDR1 SGHKS and CDR2 YYEKEE (reference sequence). DNA for the CDR3: TGTGCCAGCAGCTTGACCGGGACACGGGTTGACGAGCAGTACTTC. It is translated as CASSLTGTRVDEQYF.

A note on this clonotype: The CDR3 carries no conserved terminal phenylalanine or tryptophan, so it likely arises from a read error. The chain uses TRBV10-2 and TRBJ2-1; no firm D call. CDR3 length equals 12 residues. Germline V gene data show CDR1 as WSHSY and CDR2 as SAAADI. V was shortened by 2 bases and J by 7 bases, with 6 bases between the two germline ends. The CDR3 region has the DNA TGCGCCAGCAGTGAGGTTGAGAATGAGCAGTTCATC. It translates to CASSEVENEQFI.

The CDR3 region has the DNA TGTGCCTGGAGAGGGGATGAGACACCCCTCCACTTT. Protein product: CAWRGDETPLHF. V gene TRBV30 combines with J gene TRBJ1-6; maybe TRBD1 (5 bases). Trimming removed 3 bases at V and 11 bases at J, with 11 bases between. The CDR3 covers 12 residues. Germline CDR1 is GTSNPN and CDR2 is SVGIG (reference sequence).

V usage is TRBV5-1 and J usage is TRBJ2-1; 10 nucleotides agree with TRBD2. V trimming: 5 bases; J trimming: 7 bases; junction bases outside the gene matches: 0. The CDR3 covers 12 residues. Germline lookup yields CDR1 SGHRS and CDR2 YFSETQ. The chain's CDR3 is CASRTSGNEQFF. The CDR3 DNA reads TGCGCCAGCAGGACTAGCGGGAATGAGCAGTTCTTC.

This clonotype came up many times. The chain is built from TRBV7-9 and TRBJ2-1; 10 nucleotides agree with TRBD2. The CDR3 runs 15 residues. V gave up 2 bases and J gave up 4 bases; unmatched junction bases: 2. Germline-derived CDR1 and CDR2 are SEHNR and FQNEAQ (reference sequence). CDR3 loop: CASSLRTSGYNEQFF. The CDR3 region has the DNA TGTGCCAGCAGCTTACGGACTAGCGGATACAATGAGCAGTTCTTC.

The V call is TRBV19, the J call TRBJ1-1, with TRBD1 matching over 9 bases. V gave up 1 base and J gave up 1 base; unmatched junction bases: 1. Germline CDR1 reads LNHDA; CDR2 reads SQIVND (reference sequence). The CDR3 is made up of 15 amino acids. The CDR3 nucleotides are TGTGCCAGTAGTATAGCGGGACAGGGGAACACTGAAGCTTTCTTT. Its translation: CASSIAGQGNTEAFF.

This clonotype was observed a handful of times. The chain is built from TRBV20-1 and TRBJ1-2; D ambiguous. Per germline, CDR1 DFQATT and CDR2 SNEGSKA (reference sequence). The length of the CDR3 is 13 residues. With 0 bases removed from V and 5 bases from J, the gap between germline ends came to 10 bases. This chain's CDR3 is CSAREGSLYGYTF. In DNA, the CDR3 is TGCAGTGCTAGAGAGGGGTCCCTTTATGGCTACACCTTC.

In DNA, the CDR3 is TGTGCCACCAGCAGAGATCCTTTTGAGGGAAAAAACATTCAGTACTTC. Translating it yields CATSRDPFEGKNIQYF. The chain carries TRBV15 and TRBJ2-4; D perhaps matches TRBD2 (5 bases). V lost 0 bases, J lost 4 bases, and 13 bases lay in between. The CDR3 contains 16 residues. Germline values: CDR1 LNHNV, CDR2 YYDKDF (reference sequence).

The chain combines TRBV30 with TRBJ2-1, with 7 bases lining up with TRBD2. Trimming cost V 3 bases and J 13 bases; bases outside gene matches: 6. CDR1 is GTSNPN and CDR2 is SVGIG in the germline V gene (reference sequence). The CDR3 runs to 11 residues. The DNA of the CDR3 is TGTGCCTGGAGGCACCGGGACTACCAGTTCTTC. Its translation is CAWRHRDYQFF.

This clonotype has at least ten counts. The chain joins TRBV6-1 to TRBJ2-5; D unclear. V was shortened by 6 bases and J by 0 bases, with 2 bases between the two germline ends. Germline assignment: CDR1 MNHNS and CDR2 SASEGT. The CDR3 consists of 11 residues. The CDR3 loop is CASRDQETQYF. In DNA, the CDR3 is TGTGCCAGCAGGGACCAAGAGACCCAGTACTTC.

Only a few counts were recorded for this clonotype. The chain couples TRBV18 to TRBJ2-2, with unresolved D. Germline V CDR1 and CDR2: KGHSH, LQKENI. This CDR3 contains 13 residues. Between the trimmed V and J ends, which lost 7 bases and 5 bases, there was a span of 11 bases. CDR3: CASFTTVTGELFF. The DNA of the CDR3 is TGTGCCAGCTTCACAACGGTAACCGGGGAGCTGTTTTTT.

Many counts were recorded for this clonotype. This sequence joins TRBV29-1 and TRBJ2-1; 7 nucleotides agree with TRBD2. The junction had 10 bases not matched to a gene; V was cut back by 4 bases and J by 7 bases. Germline CDR1 SQVTM, CDR2 ANQGSEA. The CDR3 runs 14 residues. CDR3 sequence (DNA): TGCAGCGTTGTTTCGAGACTAGCTGGGAATGAGCAGTTCTTC. Protein sequence: CSVVSRLAGNEQFF.

The CDR3 loop reads CARLGDRGYNEQFF. The CDR3, as DNA: TGTGCCAGACTTGGGGACAGGGGTTACAATGAGCAGTTCTTC. The chain combines TRBV14 with TRBJ2-1, with TRBD1 matching over 10 bases. Germline V gene data show CDR1 as SGHDN and CDR2 as FVKESK. Trimming removed 9 bases from V and 4 bases from J; junction bases left unmatched: 6. The CDR3 covers 14 residues.